The 2 T cell receptor beta chains below come from one sample, sequenced in a study of T-cell reconstitution after alpha-beta-depleted transplantation in children. The authors prepared the TCRbeta library with unique molecular identifiers. TCRdb used MiXCR to reprocess the PCR reads, holding one entry per CDR3 protein. In the table there are roughly 200,000 distinct CDR3 sequences, around 9.6% of which are singletons. The sample in question was PBMCs from the stem cell graft donor, obtained from the stem cell graft. These receptors came from a human donor who donated a stem cell graft to a child with acute lymphoblastic leukemia.

This clonotype showed up many times. This sequence joins TRBV10-3 and TRBJ2-7; D unclear. Deletions cut 4 bases from V and 0 bases from J, with 10 bases between. In germline, CDR1 is ENHRY, CDR2 SYGVKD. CDR3 length: 14 residues. In DNA form, the CDR3 reads TGTGCCATCAGTGCCGCAGTTAGCTCCTACGAGCAGTACTTC. Its translation is CAISAAVSSYEQYF.

This clonotype turned up a few times. The chain has TRBV7-9 and TRBJ2-7; D remains unclear. CDR1 and CDR2 (germline): SEHNR, FQNEAQ (reference sequence). V shed 7 bases and J shed 1 base, with 8 bases lying between them. The CDR3 is made up of 12 amino acids. CDR3 bases: TGTGCCAGCAAGGGTAATTCCTACGAGCAGTACTTC. It translates to CASKGNSYEQYF.